What follows is one TCR beta chain and its context. Antigen specificity is unknown. The donors, aged about 6 to 95, were healthy Caucasians from Russia. Per sample, no less than 6 micrograms of total RNA were extracted. The sample comes from a study of blood T cells in healthy people across ages. It was with a sample-barcoded 5' primer and a J-beta primer mix that a second PCR of roughly 7 to 12 cycles was run. TCRdb reprocessed the 5' RACE reads with MiXCR, giving one entry per CDR3 protein. Among 1.5 million or so distinct CDR3 sequences listed, 42% were seen once. Overall study results and limits: Possibly confounding the expanded clonotype changes was the fact that donor CMV status was unknown. The study regarded diversity estimates from one million T cells as underestimates.

The ends were cut back, 7 bases at V and 2 bases at J, with 19 bases in the middle. CDR1 ENHRY and CDR2 SYGVKD come from the germline V gene. This CDR3 has 16 amino acids. What was sequenced was blood. This clonotype originated in a woman between 18 and 29 years old in good health. The chain carries TRBV10-3 and TRBJ2-3; tentatively, D is TRBD2 (6 bases). The CDR3 DNA sequence: TGTGCCATCATGGCCGTGGGGCCGGGACTCACAGATACGCAGTATTTT. It is translated as CAIMAVGPGLTDTQYF.